This passage covers 23 T cell receptor beta chains from one sample sequenced in a study of blood T cell repertoires in COVID-19. Clones were read by immunoSEQ multiplex PCR, and TCRdb kept only the in-frame ones, dropping some. The sample consists of over 65,000 clones, around 80% of them appearing once. The material sequenced was peripheral blood. Receptor source: a human donor in a cohort sampled during active COVID-19.

The genes are TRBV27 and TRBJ2-5, with a weak D call TRBD1 (6 bases). In germline, CDR1 is MNHEY, CDR2 SMNVEV (reference sequence). V lost 5 bases and J 5 bases, leaving 21 bases between the germline ends. The CDR3 spans 16 residues. The CDR3 DNA sequence: TGTGCCAGCAGTCCAAAGATACAGGGCTTGTATGAGACCCAGTACTTC. This gives the protein CASSPKIQGLYETQYF.

The rearrangement joins TRBV19 to TRBJ1-1; D gene uncertain. Trimming left V 1 base short and J 1 base short, with 16 bases between. In germline, CDR1 is LNHDA, CDR2 SQIVND (reference sequence). This CDR3 is built from 17 residues. CDR3 protein: CASSIVFSRQQNTEAFF. The CDR3 DNA sequence: TGTGCCAGTAGTATAGTATTCTCGAGACAACAGAACACTGAAGCTTTCTTT.

The genes are TRBV27 and TRBJ1-1; D is ambiguous. With 2 bases removed from V and 6 bases from J, the gap between germline ends came to 13 bases. Germline CDR1 MNHEY, CDR2 SMNVEV (reference sequence). The CDR3 loop spans 14 amino acids. CDR3 loop: CASSLVLGRAEAFF. The CDR3 DNA sequence: TGTGCCAGCAGTTTAGTTTTGGGGAGGGCTGAAGCTTTCTTT.

V is TRBV28 and J is TRBJ2-1; the D is unclear. V lost 3 bases and J 4 bases, leaving 7 bases between the germline ends. Germline loops: CDR1 MDHEN, CDR2 SYDVKM. The CDR3 runs 13 residues. DNA for the CDR3: TGTGCCAGCAGTTTGGTGGAGTACAATGAGCAGTTCTTC. Translated: CASSLVEYNEQFF.

The genes are TRBV24-1 and TRBJ2-1, with 9 bases fitting TRBD1. Germline V CDR1 and CDR2: KGHDR, SFDVKD. There are 16 residues in the CDR3. Trimming removed 3 bases from V and 6 bases from J; junction bases left unmatched: 8. CDR3 amino acids: CATSDPGQGLINEQFF. The CDR3 nucleotides read TGTGCCACCAGTGATCCCGGACAGGGGCTTATCAATGAGCAGTTCTTC.

The gene calls are TRBV3-1 (or the pseudogene TRBV3-2) and TRBJ2-7; TRBD2 is a possible D gene (6 bases). CDR3 length: 17 amino acids. V was cut by 1 base and J by 0 bases, with 16 bases left in between. CDR1 and CDR2 (germline): LGHDT, YNNKEL (reference sequence). CDR3 bases: TGTGCCAGCAGCCAAGGCCTAGGTAGCGGAAGCTCCTACGAGCAGTACTTC. Protein sequence: CASSQGLGSGSSYEQYF.

V usage is TRBV6-2 or TRBV6-3 and J usage is TRBJ2-5, with 7 bases identical to TRBD1. CDR3 length: 15 amino acids. Trimming took 1 base from V and 2 from J; bases not matched to a gene: 4. The germline gives CDR1 MNHEY, CDR2 SVGEGT. CDR3 residues: CASSYFDREQETQYF. In DNA form, the CDR3 reads TGTGCCAGCAGTTACTTCGACAGGGAACAAGAGACCCAGTACTTC.

The CDR3: CASSQERLAGVKYNEQFF. CDR3 coding DNA: TGTGCCAGCAGCCAAGAGCGGCTAGCGGGAGTGAAGTACAATGAGCAGTTCTTC. This rearrangement joins TRBV3-1 (or the pseudogene TRBV3-2) to TRBJ2-1; 10 bases agree with TRBD2. Germline-derived CDR1 and CDR2 are LGHDT and YNNKEL (reference sequence). The CDR3 contains 18 residues. V lost 0 bases to trimming and J lost 4 bases; unmatched junction nucleotides: 9.

The CDR3 nucleotides are TGTGCCAGTAGCAGAGGCACTAGCGGGAGGAGATCCCTCTACGAGCAGTACTTC. This codes for CASSRGTSGRRSLYEQYF. This rearrangement joins TRBV19 to TRBJ2-7, with 12 bases identical to TRBD2. CDR3 length: 18 amino acids. With V trimmed by 6 bases and J by 3 bases, 15 bases remained unmatched. Germline V gene lookup returns CDR1 LNHDA and CDR2 SQIVND (reference sequence).

The genes are TRBV6-6 and TRBJ2-5, with unresolved D. This CDR3 has 12 residues. The V and J ends lost 0 bases and 5 bases respectively, with 4 bases between them. Germline lookup yields CDR1 MNHNY and CDR2 SVGAGI (reference sequence). The CDR3 sequence is CASSYSRETQYF. The CDR3 DNA reads TGTGCCAGCAGTTACTCCCGGGAGACCCAGTACTTC.

The chain joins TRBV10-3 to TRBJ1-3; perhaps TRBD1 as D (5 bases). V lost 5 bases and J lost 8, with 10 bases in between. The CDR3 consists of 12 residues. The germline V gene encodes CDR1 ENHRY and CDR2 SYGVKD. In nucleotides, the CDR3 is TGTGCCATCAGTCAGCAGGGTGACACCATATATTTT. Its protein product is CAISQQGDTIYF.

This clone was recorded once. This chain joins TRBV5-6 and TRBJ1-6; 7 bases agree with TRBD1. The CDR3 runs to 15 residues. J gave up 6 bases and V 4 bases, and 7 bases lay outside the gene matches. Germline lookup yields CDR1 SGHDT and CDR2 YYEEEE. The CDR3 nucleotides read TGTGCCAGCAGCCCGGGACAGCAGAGTAATTCACCCCTCCACTTT. Translation: CASSPGQQSNSPLHF. Complete variable domain (other parts from reference TRBV5-6 and TRBJ1-6): DAGVTQSPTHLIKTRGQQVTLRCSPKSGHDTVSWYQQALGQGPQFIFQYYEEEERQRGNFPDRFSGHQFPNYSSELNVNALLLGDSALYLCASSPGQQSNSPLHFGNGTRLTVT.

CDR3 in DNA: TGTGCCATCTCTGGACAGGGGTTCACAGATACGCAGTATTTT. It is translated as CAISGQGFTDTQYF. J is TRBJ2-3 and V is TRBV10-3; 9 bases are a match to TRBD1. V dropped 8 bases and J dropped 2; count of bases not matched to a gene: 5. The CDR3 runs 14 residues. Germline CDR1 ENHRY, CDR2 SYGVKD.

The chain links TRBV28 to TRBJ1-2; no firm D call. With 4 bases removed from V and 0 bases from J, the gap between germline ends came to 15 bases. This CDR3 comprises 16 residues. Germline V gene data show CDR1 as MDHEN and CDR2 as SYDVKM. The CDR3 loop reads CASSSEVGVTNYGYTF. The DNA for the CDR3 is TGTGCCAGCAGTTCCGAGGTTGGAGTTACTAACTATGGCTACACCTTC.

The chain couples TRBV2 to TRBJ1-2; no clear D. Germline CDR1 is SNHLY and CDR2 is FYNNEI. Trimming stripped 4 bases from V and 1 base from J, with 13 bases between. The CDR3 extends over 15 amino acids. CDR3 sequence: CASSAFRGGNYGYTF. The CDR3 DNA follows: TGTGCCAGCAGTGCATTCCGGGGAGGTAACTATGGCTACACCTTC.

This clone was counted only a few times. The chain couples TRBV27 to TRBJ1-2; D unclear. CDR1 is MNHEY, CDR2 SMNVEV, per germline (reference sequence). Trimming took off 6 bases at V and 4 bases at J, with 9 bases between the two ends. The CDR3 is 12 amino acids. CDR3 protein: CASRREGYGYTF. In DNA form, the CDR3 reads TGTGCCAGCAGGAGGGAAGGCTATGGCTACACCTTC.

The chain has TRBV3-1 (or the pseudogene TRBV3-2) and TRBJ1-6, with 7 bases that match TRBD1. This CDR3 contains 17 residues. Germline V lookup: CDR1 LGHDT, CDR2 YNNKEL (reference sequence). V dropped 1 base and J dropped 7; count of bases not matched to a gene: 10. The CDR3: CASSQVSFETGNSPLHF. CDR3 in DNA: TGTGCCAGCAGCCAAGTAAGTTTTGAGACAGGGAATTCACCCCTCCACTTT.

This clone came up a few times. The chain carries TRBV6-6 and TRBJ1-5; D perhaps matches TRBD1 (6 bases). V was cut by 4 bases and J by 3 bases, with 13 bases left in between. The CDR3 sequence is 15 residues long. Germline values: CDR1 MNHNY, CDR2 SVGAGI (reference sequence). The chain's CDR3 is CASSWSRTDNQPQHF. CDR3 DNA sequence: TGTGCCAGCAGTTGGTCACGGACAGACAATCAGCCCCAGCATTTT.

In its sample, this clone was seen once. The J gene is TRBJ2-7, the V gene TRBV18; D might be TRBD2 (5 bases). CDR1 is KGHSH and CDR2 is LQKENI in the germline V gene. This CDR3 has 13 residues. The ends were cut back, 4 bases at V and 6 bases at J, with 13 bases in the middle. The CDR3 DNA follows: TGTGCCAGCTCACACAGCGCTAGCCGCGAGCAGTACTTC. This gives the protein CASSHSASREQYF.

The V and J genes are TRBV19 and TRBJ2-1; tentative D call: TRBD2 (6 bases). The V end lost 1 base, the J end lost 0 bases, and 7 bases lay between the germline ends. This CDR3 region has 15 residues. Germline CDR1 and CDR2: LNHDA and SQIVND (reference sequence). For the CDR3, the DNA is TGTGCCAGTAGTATAGGCGGGAACTCCTACAATGAGCAGTTCTTC. This gives the protein CASSIGGNSYNEQFF.

The J gene is TRBJ2-4, the V gene TRBV7-2; perhaps TRBD2 as D (6 bases). CDR3 size: 15 residues. Between the trimmed V and J ends, which lost 5 bases and 0 bases, there was a span of 11 bases. Germline values: CDR1 SGHTA, CDR2 FQGNSA. For the CDR3, the DNA is TGTGCCAGCAGCCCCTCGGGACTAGCCAAAAACATTCAGTACTTC. This translates into CASSPSGLAKNIQYF.

The chain uses TRBV28 and TRBJ2-7; 8 nucleotides line up with TRBD1. The CDR3 is 14 amino acids. From germline, CDR1 is MDHEN and CDR2 SYDVKM. The V segment lost 2 bases and the J segment 3 bases; nucleotides outside the gene matches: 3. The CDR3 reads CASSLRQGRYEQYF. The CDR3 bases are TGTGCCAGCAGTTTAAGACAGGGGCGCTACGAGCAGTACTTC.

The chain combines TRBV28 with TRBJ2-3; maybe TRBD1 (5 bases). The germline V gene encodes CDR1 MDHEN and CDR2 SYDVKM. The CDR3 has 14 amino acids. V dropped 5 bases and J dropped 6 bases, with 15 bases sitting between them. CDR3 loop: CASSLRVVSDTQYF. The CDR3 DNA follows: TGTGCCAGCAGTCTCAGGGTGGTAAGCGATACGCAGTATTTT.